This passage covers 18 T cell receptor beta chains from one sample sequenced in a study of shared clonotypes between healthy human individuals. Profiled with immunoSEQ multiplex PCR; TCRdb holds only in-frame clones, not every one. In the table there are under 850,000 clones, around 77% of which are singletons. Input material: memory CD4+ T cells sorted from blood. Described subset: CD45RA-negative fraction. All receptors derive from a woman in her twenties or thirties in good health.

This clone showed up just once. The V call is TRBV5-1, the J call TRBJ2-1; D is unclear. Germline CDR1 and CDR2: SGHRS and YFSETQ. The length of the CDR3 is 12 residues. The V gene lost 0 bases and the J gene lost 9 bases, with 7 bases spanning the gap. CDR3 bases: TGCGCCAGCAGCTTGGGACTTCCTGAGCAGTTCTTC. It codes for CASSLGLPEQFF. Filled out from reference TRBV5-1 and TRBJ2-1, the complete variable domain reads KAGVTQTPRYLIKTRGQQVTLSCSPISGHRSVSWYQQTPGQGLQFLFEYFSETQRNKGNFPGRFSGRQFSNSRSEMNVSTLELGDSALYLCASSLGLPEQFFGPGTRLTVL.

The chain employs TRBV11-3 and TRBJ2-3; 7 nucleotides line up with TRBD2. Trimming removed 3 bases from V and 4 bases from J; junction bases left unmatched: 16. This CDR3 region has 18 residues. Germline values: CDR1 SGHNT, CDR2 YENEEA. CDR3 sequence (DNA): TGTGCCAGCAGCTTCCGGGGGGTCGGGGTTGTTGGTCCAGATACGCAGTATTTT. Its protein is CASSFRGVGVVGPDTQYF.

This clone has just a few counts. The chain uses TRBV5-4 and TRBJ2-7; 7 positions agree with TRBD1. After removal of 5 bases from V and 5 bases from J, the junction contained 13 bases not matched to a gene. The CDR3 totals 15 residues. Per the germline V gene, CDR1 is SGHNT and CDR2 is YYREEE (reference sequence). In DNA, the CDR3 is TGTGCCAGCAGTACCCGATCGGACAGGCTCGACGAGCAGTACTTC. Protein product: CASSTRSDRLDEQYF.

This clone was counted between two and nine times. The chain recombines TRBV25-1 with TRBJ2-7, with D possibly called TRBD1 or TRBD2 (6 bases each). The CDR3 covers 13 residues. Trimming pared 3 bases from V and 5 bases from J, leaving 11 bases between. CDR1 MGHDK and CDR2 SYGVNS come from the germline V gene. The CDR3 DNA reads TGTGCCAGCAGTGAGTCGGGGGCCCACGAGCAGTACTTC. Residues: CASSESGAHEQYF.

For this clone: The same CDR3 arises from other DNA sequences in this sample as well. The chain links TRBV5-1 to TRBJ2-5, with TRBD2 as a possible D gene (5 bases). Trimming cost V 0 bases and J 2 bases, with 5 bases left between them. The CDR3 spans 13 residues. Germline V gives CDR1 SGHRS, CDR2 YFSETQ. In nucleotides, the CDR3 is TGCGCCAGCAGCTTGGGACTACAAGAGACCCAGTACTTC. It encodes CASSLGLQETQYF.

The V and J genes are TRBV29-1 and TRBJ2-1; TRBD2 aligns across 15 bases. V was clipped by 6 bases and J by 0 bases; unmatched bases: 9. Germline assignment: CDR1 SQVTM and CDR2 ANQGSEA. This CDR3 comprises 18 residues. The CDR3 sequence: CSVYFGLAGGSSYNEQFF. The CDR3 DNA is TGCAGCGTGTACTTTGGACTAGCGGGAGGGAGCTCCTACAATGAGCAGTTCTTC.

This chain links TRBV25-1 with TRBJ1-1; weak D call: TRBD1 (5 bases). Per germline, CDR1 MGHDK and CDR2 SYGVNS. The CDR3 consists of 15 residues. V was shortened by 4 bases and J by 0 bases, with 12 bases between the two germline ends. The chain's CDR3 is CASSGRGRVNTEAFF. The CDR3 DNA is TGTGCCAGCAGTGGGAGGGGCAGGGTGAACACTGAAGCTTTCTTT.

The rearrangement joins TRBV11-1 to TRBJ2-1; TRBD2 aligns across 13 bases. With V trimmed by 5 bases and J by 10 bases, 8 bases remained unmatched. This CDR3 contains 15 residues. In germline, CDR1 is SGHAT, CDR2 FQDESV (reference sequence). Written as DNA, the CDR3 is TGTGCCAGCAGCATGGGACTAGCGGGGCCCATGGAGCAGTTCTTC. Protein: CASSMGLAGPMEQFF.

In its sample, this clone was seen once. The chain joins TRBV30 to TRBJ2-1, with 13 bases fitting TRBD2. The germline CDR1 and CDR2 sequences are GTSNPN and SVGIG (reference sequence). There are 14 residues in the CDR3. Germline trimming cut 7 bases from V and 12 bases from J; bases unmatched to any gene: 12. CDR3 sequence reads: CAFTRGLAGPGQFF. The DNA for the CDR3 is TGTGCCTTTACCCGGGGACTAGCGGGACCGGGGCAGTTCTTC. Combining the CDR3 with reference TRBV30 and TRBJ2-1 gives the whole variable domain SQTIHQWPATLVQPVGSPLSLECTVEGTSNPNLYWYRQAAGRGLQLLFYSVGIGQISSEVPQNLSASRPQDRQFILSSKKLLLSDSGFYLCAFTRGLAGPGQFFGPGTRLTVL.

The chain carries TRBV2 and TRBJ2-3, with 7 bases that match TRBD1. Germline CDR1 SNHLY, CDR2 FYNNEI. With V trimmed by 2 bases and J by 0 bases, 8 bases remained unmatched. This CDR3 has 17 residues. Here the CDR3 reads CASSEWEPGQSTDTQYF. The CDR3 DNA reads TGTGCCAGCAGTGAATGGGAACCGGGACAGAGCACAGATACGCAGTATTTT. Full variable domain (missing parts from reference TRBV2 and TRBJ2-3): EPEVTQTPSHQVTQMGQEVILRCVPISNHLYFYWYRQILGQKVEFLVSFYNNEISEKSEIFDDQFSVERPDGSNFTLKIRSTKLEDSAMYFCASSEWEPGQSTDTQYFGPGTRLTVL.

This sequence joins TRBV5-5 and TRBJ2-7; perhaps TRBD2 as D (7 bases). Germline V gene sequence: CDR1 SGHKS, CDR2 YYEKEE (reference sequence). Trimming removed 5 bases from V and 0 bases from J, with 18 bases in between. This CDR3 is 16 amino acids long. The CDR3 protein is CASRRGGGDSSYEQYF. The CDR3 DNA sequence: TGTGCCAGCAGGAGGGGCGGGGGCGATAGCTCCTACGAGCAGTACTTC.

This clone was recorded once. The chain couples TRBV15 to TRBJ2-5; the D is unclear. Germline CDR1 LNHNV, CDR2 YYDKDF (reference sequence). CDR3 length: 12 residues. The V and J ends lost 4 bases and 5 bases respectively, with 8 bases between them. The CDR3 reads CATSTYGETQYF. The CDR3, as DNA: TGTGCCACCAGCACCTACGGGGAGACCCAGTACTTC.

CDR3 sequence (DNA): TGTGCCAGCAGTTACTCATCTGGGGGGGGAGCTTTCTTT. As protein: CASSYSSGGGAFF. The rearrangement joins TRBV6-5 to TRBJ1-1; D might be TRBD1 (5 bases). The ends were cut back, 0 bases at V and 10 bases at J, with 12 bases in the middle. The CDR3 contains 13 residues. Looked up from germline, CDR1 is MNHEY and CDR2 is SVGAGI.

V and J are TRBV18 and TRBJ1-1, with TRBD1 identical over 7 bases. The J segment lost 5 bases and the V segment lost 3 bases, leaving 15 bases of the junction unmatched. The CDR3 totals 17 residues. CDR1 is KGHSH and CDR2 is LQKENI in the germline V gene. CDR3 sequence reads: CASSPYTDRVGSTEAFF. DNA for the CDR3: TGTGCCAGCTCACCGTATACCGACAGGGTCGGTTCGACTGAAGCTTTCTTT.

There are a few counts of this clone. The sample contains more than one DNA sequence encoding this CDR3. The CDR3 bases are TGTGCCAGCACTTTGTCGGGGAGCTCCTACAATGAGCAGTTCTTC. Translated, it gives CASTLSGSSYNEQFF. The chain links TRBV2 to TRBJ2-1; a weak D match, TRBD2 (5 bases). The CDR3 extends over 15 amino acids. Between the trimmed V and J ends, which lost 7 bases and 0 bases, there was a span of 13 bases. Germline V gene lookup returns CDR1 SNHLY and CDR2 FYNNEI.

The chain couples TRBV7-9 to TRBJ2-2; 9 nucleotides line up with TRBD1. V trimming: 1 base; J trimming: 13 bases; junction bases outside the gene matches: 10. Germline loops: CDR1 SEHNR, CDR2 FQNEAQ (reference sequence). CDR3 size: 15 residues. CDR3 DNA: TGTGCCAGCAGCTTAGGAGGACAGGGGCTCCGGGGGCTGTTTTTT. Translated: CASSLGGQGLRGLFF.

The gene calls are TRBV28 and TRBJ2-6; D may be TRBD1 (5 bases). V was cut by 2 bases and J by 2 bases, with 13 bases left in between. This CDR3 is built from 17 residues. Germline V gene sequence: CDR1 MDHEN, CDR2 SYDVKM. The CDR3 sequence: CASSLVNTGTGANVLTF. CDR3 sequence (DNA): TGTGCCAGCAGTTTAGTAAATACAGGTACTGGGGCCAACGTCCTGACTTTC.

The V gene is TRBV30, the J gene TRBJ2-5, with D uncertain. Judging by the DNA end, TRBJ2-7 fits better; the J call may be wrong. CDR3 length: 14 amino acids. Germline V lookup: CDR1 GTSNPN, CDR2 SVGIG (reference sequence). The DNA for the CDR3 is TGTGCCTGGAGGGGCCAGGAGCCCTCCTACGAGCAGTACTTC. It yields the protein CAWRGQEPSYEQYF.